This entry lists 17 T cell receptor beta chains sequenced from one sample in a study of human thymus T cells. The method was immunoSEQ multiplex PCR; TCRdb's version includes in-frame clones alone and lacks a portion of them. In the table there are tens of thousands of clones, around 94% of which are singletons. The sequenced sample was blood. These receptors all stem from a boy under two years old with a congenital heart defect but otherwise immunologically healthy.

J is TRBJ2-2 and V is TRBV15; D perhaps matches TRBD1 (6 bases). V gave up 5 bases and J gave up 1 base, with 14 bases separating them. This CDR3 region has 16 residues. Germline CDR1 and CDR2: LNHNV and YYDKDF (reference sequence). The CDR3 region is CATSGNEGENTGELFF. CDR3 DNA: TGTGCCACCAGCGGGAATGAGGGGGAGAACACCGGGGAGCTGTTTTTT.

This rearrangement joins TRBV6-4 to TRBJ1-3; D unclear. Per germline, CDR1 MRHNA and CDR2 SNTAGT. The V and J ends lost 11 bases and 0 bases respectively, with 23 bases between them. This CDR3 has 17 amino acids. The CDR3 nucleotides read TGTGCCGGACCTGCTGACGTGGACGTCTGCTCTGGAAACACCATATATTTT. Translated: CAGPADVDVCSGNTIYF.

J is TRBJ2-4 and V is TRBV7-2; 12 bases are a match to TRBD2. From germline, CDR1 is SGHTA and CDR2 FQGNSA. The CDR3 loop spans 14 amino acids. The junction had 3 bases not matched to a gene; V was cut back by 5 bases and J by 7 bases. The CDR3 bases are TGTGCCAGCAGCGCCGGGACTAGCGGGAACATTCAGTACTTC. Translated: CASSAGTSGNIQYF.

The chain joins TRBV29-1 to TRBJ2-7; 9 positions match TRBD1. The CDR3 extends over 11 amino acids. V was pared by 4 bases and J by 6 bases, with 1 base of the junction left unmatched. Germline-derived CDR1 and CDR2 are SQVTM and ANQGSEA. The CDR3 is CSVVDRGEQYF. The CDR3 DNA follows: TGCAGCGTTGTGGACAGGGGCGAGCAGTACTTC.

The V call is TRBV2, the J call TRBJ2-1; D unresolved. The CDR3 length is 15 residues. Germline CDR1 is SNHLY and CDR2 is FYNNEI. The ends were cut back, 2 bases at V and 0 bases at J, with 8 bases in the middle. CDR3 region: CASSEISSSYNEQFF. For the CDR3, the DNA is TGTGCCAGCAGTGAAATTAGTAGCTCCTACAATGAGCAGTTCTTC. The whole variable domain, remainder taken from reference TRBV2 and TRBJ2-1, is EPEVTQTPSHQVTQMGQEVILRCVPISNHLYFYWYRQILGQKVEFLVSFYNNEISEKSEIFDDQFSVERPDGSNFTLKIRSTKLEDSAMYFCASSEISSSYNEQFFGPGTRLTVL.

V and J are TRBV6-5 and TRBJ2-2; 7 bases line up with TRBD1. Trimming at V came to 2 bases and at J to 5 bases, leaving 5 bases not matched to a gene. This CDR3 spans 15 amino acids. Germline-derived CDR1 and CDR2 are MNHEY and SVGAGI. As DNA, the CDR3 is TGTGCCAGCAGTTACGAGGGGGCAGGTACCGGGGAGCTGTTTTTT. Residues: CASSYEGAGTGELFF.

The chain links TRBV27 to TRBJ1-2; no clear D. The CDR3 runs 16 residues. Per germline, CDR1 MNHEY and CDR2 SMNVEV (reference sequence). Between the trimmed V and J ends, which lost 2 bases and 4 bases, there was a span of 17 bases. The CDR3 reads CASSLLVAGGFYGYTF. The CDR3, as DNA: TGTGCCAGCAGTTTACTTGTCGCAGGAGGATTCTATGGCTACACCTTC.

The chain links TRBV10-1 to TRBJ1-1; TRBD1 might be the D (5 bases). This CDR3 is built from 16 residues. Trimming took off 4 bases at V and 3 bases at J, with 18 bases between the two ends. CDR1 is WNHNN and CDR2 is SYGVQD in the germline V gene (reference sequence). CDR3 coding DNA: TGCGCCAGCAGTGGCCCCGTCAGGGTGGAGGACACTGAAGCTTTCTTT. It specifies CASSGPVRVEDTEAFF.

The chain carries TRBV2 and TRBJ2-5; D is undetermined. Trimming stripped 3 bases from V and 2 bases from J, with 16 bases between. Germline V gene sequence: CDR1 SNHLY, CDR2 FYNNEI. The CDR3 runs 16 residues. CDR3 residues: CASSEGTLLPQETQYF. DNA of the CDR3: TGTGCCAGCAGTGAGGGCACTCTGTTACCTCAAGAGACCCAGTACTTC.

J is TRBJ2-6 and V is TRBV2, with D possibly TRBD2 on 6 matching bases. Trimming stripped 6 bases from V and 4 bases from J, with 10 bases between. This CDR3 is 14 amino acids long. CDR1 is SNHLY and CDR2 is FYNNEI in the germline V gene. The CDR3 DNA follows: TGTGCCAGCAGCCCCGGGGGAGGGGCCAACGTCCTGACTTTC. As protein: CASSPGGGANVLTF.

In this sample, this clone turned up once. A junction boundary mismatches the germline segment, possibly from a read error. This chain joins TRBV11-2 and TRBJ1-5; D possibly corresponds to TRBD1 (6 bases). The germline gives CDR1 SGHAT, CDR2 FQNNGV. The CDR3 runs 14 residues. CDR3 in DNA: TGCTTTGGTAGGGGGGAATATAGCAATCAGCCCCAGCATTTT. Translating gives CFGRGEYSNQPQHF.

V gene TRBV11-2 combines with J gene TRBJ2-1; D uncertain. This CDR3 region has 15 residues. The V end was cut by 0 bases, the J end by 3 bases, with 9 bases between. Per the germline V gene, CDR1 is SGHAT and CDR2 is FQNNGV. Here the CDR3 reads CASSLELLGYNEQFF. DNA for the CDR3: TGTGCCAGCAGCTTAGAGCTTTTGGGCTACAATGAGCAGTTCTTC.

The CDR3 DNA is TGTGCCAGCAGCGGGGACACTGAAGCTTTCTTT. Protein: CASSGDTEAFF. The chain employs TRBV6-6 and TRBJ1-1; no reliable D call. Trimming stripped 6 bases from V and 3 bases from J, with 5 bases between. The V gene's germline CDR1 is MNHNY and CDR2 SVGAGI (reference sequence). The CDR3 length is 11 residues.

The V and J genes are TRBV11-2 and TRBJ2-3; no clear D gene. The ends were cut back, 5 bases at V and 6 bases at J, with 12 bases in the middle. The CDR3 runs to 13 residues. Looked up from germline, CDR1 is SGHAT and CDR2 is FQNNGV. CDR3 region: CASSTKPVDTQYF. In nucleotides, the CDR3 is TGTGCCAGCAGCACAAAACCGGTGGATACGCAGTATTTT.

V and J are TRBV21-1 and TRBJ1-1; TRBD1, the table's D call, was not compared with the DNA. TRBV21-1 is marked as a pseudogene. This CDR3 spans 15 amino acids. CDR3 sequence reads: CASSTAGTGNTEAFF. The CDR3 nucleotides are TGTGCCAGCAGCACGGCCGGGACAGGGAACACTGAAGCTTTCTTT.

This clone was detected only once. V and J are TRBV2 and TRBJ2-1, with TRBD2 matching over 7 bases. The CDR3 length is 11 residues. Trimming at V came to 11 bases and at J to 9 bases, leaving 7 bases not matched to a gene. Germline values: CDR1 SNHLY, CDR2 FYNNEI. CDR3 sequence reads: CAGRGGGEQFF. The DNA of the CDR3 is TGTGCCGGACGTGGGGGGGGTGAGCAGTTCTTC. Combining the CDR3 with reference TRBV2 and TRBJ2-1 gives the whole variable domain EPEVTQTPSHQVTQMGQEVILRCVPISNHLYFYWYRQILGQKVEFLVSFYNNEISEKSEIFDDQFSVERPDGSNFTLKIRSTKLEDSAMYFCAGRGGGEQFFGPGTRLTVL.

In DNA, the CDR3 is TGTGCCAGCAGTTACTCAGGGTGGCGGCAACCTAATGAAAAACTGTTTTTT. Translation gives CASSYSGWRQPNEKLFF. The chain employs TRBV28 and TRBJ1-4; a weak D match, TRBD1 (5 bases). The CDR3 sequence is 17 residues long. Germline V gives CDR1 MDHEN, CDR2 SYDVKM. V was trimmed by 4 bases and J by 3 bases, leaving 18 bases between them.